These 9 T cell receptor beta chains were all obtained from the same sample, sequenced in a study of chemoradiotherapy in HPV16-positive cancers. This table comes from immunoSEQ multiplex PCR, and its TCRdb copy is limited to in-frame clones, with some not included. The table has fewer than 8,500 clones, approximately 92% seen once. The material was tumor tissue, obtained from a patient who underwent chemoradiotherapy. The source of these receptors is a human donor with HPV-associated anogenital cancer.

This sequence joins TRBV30 and TRBJ1-1; 7 bases line up with TRBD1. The CDR3 sequence is 15 residues long. The J segment lost 0 bases and the V segment lost 4 bases, leaving 8 bases of the junction unmatched. CDR1 and CDR2 from the germline V gene are GTSNPN and SVGIG (reference sequence). CDR3: CAWTDLQGLNTEAFF. In DNA, the CDR3 is TGTGCCTGGACCGACTTACAGGGGCTGAACACTGAAGCTTTCTTT.

V and J are TRBV19 and TRBJ2-1; the D gene could be TRBD1 or TRBD2 (6 bases each). Germline V gives CDR1 LNHDA, CDR2 SQIVND (reference sequence). The CDR3 is 14 amino acids. Trimming took 7 bases from V and 1 from J, leaving 11 bases between them. DNA of the CDR3: TGTGCCAGTACGAGGGGGGAGTCCTACAATGAGCAGTTCTTC. Protein: CASTRGESYNEQFF.

V and J are TRBV5-1 and TRBJ2-3; TRBD1 aligns across 9 bases. This CDR3 spans 15 amino acids. Trimming at V came to 2 bases and at J to 5 bases, leaving 6 bases not matched to a gene. CDR1 and CDR2 from the germline V gene are SGHRS and YFSETQ. As DNA, the CDR3 is TGCGCCAGCAGCTTCGGGACAGGGATAGGAGATACGCAGTATTTT. This gives the protein CASSFGTGIGDTQYF.

This clone has just one count. V gene TRBV10-1 combines with J gene TRBJ2-5, with 8 bases matching TRBD2. The end of the DNA fits TRBJ2-7 better, so the J call may be wrong. This CDR3 contains 16 residues. CDR1 WNHNN and CDR2 SYGVQD come from the germline V gene (reference sequence). The CDR3, as DNA: TGCGCCAGCAGTGAGTCTGGGGCGGGAGGTGTCTACGAGCAGTACTTC. This codes for CASSESGAGGVYEQYF.

The gene calls are TRBV5-4 and TRBJ2-5, with 9 bases lining up with TRBD1. This CDR3 is 14 amino acids long. Germline lookup yields CDR1 SGHNT and CDR2 YYREEE (reference sequence). Trimming at V came to 0 bases and at J to 3 bases, leaving 0 bases not matched to a gene. The CDR3 DNA is TGTGCCAGCAGCTTGGGGACAGGGGAAGAGACCCAGTACTTC. It codes for CASSLGTGEETQYF.

This clone has only a few counts. The CDR3 loop is CASSSGPSTDTQYF. The CDR3 nucleotides read TGTGCCAGCAGCTCCGGACCGAGCACAGATACGCAGTATTTT. This chain uses TRBV5-4 with TRBJ2-3; D gene uncertain. The V gene lost 3 bases and the J gene lost 0 bases, with 8 bases spanning the gap. This CDR3 has 14 residues. Germline lookup yields CDR1 SGHNT and CDR2 YYREEE (reference sequence).

This clone was counted a few times. The chain employs TRBV6-5 and TRBJ2-1; D is unclear. V was shortened by 0 bases and J by 8 bases, with 8 bases between the two germline ends. This CDR3 region has 13 residues. The germline V gene has CDR1 MNHEY and CDR2 SVGAGI. The CDR3 here is CASSYSGADEQFF. In DNA, the CDR3 is TGTGCCAGCAGTTACTCGGGTGCGGATGAGCAGTTCTTC.

The chain carries TRBV9 and TRBJ2-3; 15 bases agree with TRBD2. After removal of 2 bases from V and 5 bases from J, the junction contained 15 bases not matched to a gene. CDR3 length equals 20 residues. The V gene's germline CDR1 is SGDLS and CDR2 YYNGEE. The chain's CDR3 is CASSVPGLAGGPGDVDTQYF. The CDR3 DNA reads as TGTGCCAGCAGCGTCCCCGGACTAGCGGGAGGGCCGGGCGACGTAGATACGCAGTATTTT.

This sequence joins TRBV15 and TRBJ1-1; D is unresolved. Trimming took 2 bases from V and 2 from J, leaving 9 bases between them. Germline V CDR1 and CDR2: LNHNV, YYDKDF (reference sequence). The CDR3 covers 14 residues. As DNA, the CDR3 is TGTGCCACCAGCAGACCCCGGGCAAACACTGAAGCTTTCTTT. Translated, it gives CATSRPRANTEAFF.